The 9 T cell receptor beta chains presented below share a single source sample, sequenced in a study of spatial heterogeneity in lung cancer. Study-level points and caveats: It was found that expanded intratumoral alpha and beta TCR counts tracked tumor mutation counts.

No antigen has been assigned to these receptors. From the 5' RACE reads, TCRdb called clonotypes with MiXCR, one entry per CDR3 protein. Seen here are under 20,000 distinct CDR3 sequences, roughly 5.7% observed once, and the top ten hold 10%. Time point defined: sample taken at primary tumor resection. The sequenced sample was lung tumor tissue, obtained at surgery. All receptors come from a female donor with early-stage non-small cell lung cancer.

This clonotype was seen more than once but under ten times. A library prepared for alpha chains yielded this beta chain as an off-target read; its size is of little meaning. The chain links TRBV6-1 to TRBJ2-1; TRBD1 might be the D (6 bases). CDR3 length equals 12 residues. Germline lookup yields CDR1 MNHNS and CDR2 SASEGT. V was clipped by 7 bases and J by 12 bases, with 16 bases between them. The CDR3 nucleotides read TGTGCCAGCAAGAAATCAGGGGAGAGGCAGTTCTTC. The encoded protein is CASKKSGERQFF.

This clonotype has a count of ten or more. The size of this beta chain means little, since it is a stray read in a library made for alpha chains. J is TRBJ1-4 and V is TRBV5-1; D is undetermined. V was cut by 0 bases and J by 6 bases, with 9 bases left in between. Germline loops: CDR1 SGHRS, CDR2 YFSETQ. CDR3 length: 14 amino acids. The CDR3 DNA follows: TGCGCCAGCAGCTTGGCGCGGAGGGATGAAAAACTGTTTTTT. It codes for CASSLARRDEKLFF.

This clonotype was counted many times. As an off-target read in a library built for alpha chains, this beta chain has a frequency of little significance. The CDR3 sequence is CASSMQQGAITEAFF. The CDR3 DNA sequence: TGTGCCAGCAGTATGCAACAGGGGGCGATCACTGAAGCTTTCTTT. The J gene is TRBJ1-1, the V gene TRBV27; TRBD1 matches 9 bases. V trimming: 5 bases; J trimming: 4 bases; junction bases outside the gene matches: 8. The CDR3 consists of 15 residues. Germline lookup yields CDR1 MNHEY and CDR2 SMNVEV (reference sequence).

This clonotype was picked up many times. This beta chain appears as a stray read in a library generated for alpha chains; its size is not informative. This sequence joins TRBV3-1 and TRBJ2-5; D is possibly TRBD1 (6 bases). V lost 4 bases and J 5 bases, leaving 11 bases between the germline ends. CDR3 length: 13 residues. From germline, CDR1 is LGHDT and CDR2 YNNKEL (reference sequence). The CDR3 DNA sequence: TGTGCCAGCAGCCGATACAGGGCCGAGACCCAGTACTTC. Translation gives CASSRYRAETQYF.

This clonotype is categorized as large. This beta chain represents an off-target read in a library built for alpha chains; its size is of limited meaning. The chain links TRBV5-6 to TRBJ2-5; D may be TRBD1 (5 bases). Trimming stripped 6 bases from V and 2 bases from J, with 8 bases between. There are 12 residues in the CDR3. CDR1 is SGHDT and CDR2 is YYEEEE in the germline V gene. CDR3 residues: CASTGPQETQYF. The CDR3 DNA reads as TGTGCCAGCACAGGGCCGCAAGAGACCCAGTACTTC. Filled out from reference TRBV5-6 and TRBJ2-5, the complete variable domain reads DAGVTQSPTHLIKTRGQQVTLRCSPKSGHDTVSWYQQALGQGPQFIFQYYEEEERQRGNFPDRFSGHQFPNYSSELNVNALLLGDSALYLCASTGPQETQYFGPGTRLLVL.

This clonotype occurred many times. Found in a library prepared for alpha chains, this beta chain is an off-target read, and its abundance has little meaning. In DNA, the CDR3 is TGTGCCAGCAGCTTCCTCTCCGGGAGGGCAGACGAGCAGTACTTC. Amino acids: CASSFLSGRADEQYF. This chain connects TRBV7-9 to TRBJ2-7; TRBD2 matches 8 bases. Germline CDR1 and CDR2: SEHNR and FQNEAQ (reference sequence). CDR3 length: 15 residues. The junction had 9 bases not matched to a gene; V was cut back by 3 bases and J by 5 bases.

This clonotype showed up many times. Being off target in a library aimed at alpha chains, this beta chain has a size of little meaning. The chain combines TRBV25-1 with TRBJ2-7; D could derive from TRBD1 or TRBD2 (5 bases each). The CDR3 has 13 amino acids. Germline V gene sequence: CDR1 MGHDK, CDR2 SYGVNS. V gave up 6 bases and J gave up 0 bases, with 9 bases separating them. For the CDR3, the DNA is TGTGCCAGCAGCAGGGAGAGCTCCTACGAGCAGTACTTC. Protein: CASSRESSYEQYF.

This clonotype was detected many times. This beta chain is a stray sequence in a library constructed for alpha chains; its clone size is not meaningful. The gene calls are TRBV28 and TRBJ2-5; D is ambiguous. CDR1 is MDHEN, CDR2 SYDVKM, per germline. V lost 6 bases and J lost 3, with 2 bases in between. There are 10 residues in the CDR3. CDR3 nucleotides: TGTGCCAGCAGCGAAGAGACCCAGTACTTC. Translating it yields CASSEETQYF.

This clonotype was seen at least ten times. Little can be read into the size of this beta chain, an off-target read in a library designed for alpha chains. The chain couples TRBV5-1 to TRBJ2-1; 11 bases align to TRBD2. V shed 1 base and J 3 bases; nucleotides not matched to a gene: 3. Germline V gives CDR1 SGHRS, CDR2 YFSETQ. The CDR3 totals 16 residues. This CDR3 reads CASSLTTSGDYNEQFF. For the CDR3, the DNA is TGCGCCAGCAGCTTGACGACTAGCGGGGACTACAATGAGCAGTTCTTC. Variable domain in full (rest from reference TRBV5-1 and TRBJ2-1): KAGVTQTPRYLIKTRGQQVTLSCSPISGHRSVSWYQQTPGQGLQFLFEYFSETQRNKGNFPGRFSGRQFSNSRSEMNVSTLELGDSALYLCASSLTTSGDYNEQFFGPGTRLTVL.